The TCR beta chain under discussion was sequenced for a study of blood T cells in healthy people across ages. Broader study findings: Conclusively comparing naive with antigen-experienced cells was impossible with unsorted PBMCs.

Trimming cost V 4 bases and J 4 bases, with 10 bases left between them. Germline assignment: CDR1 SQVTM and CDR2 ANQGSEA. This CDR3 has 12 amino acids. A sample-barcoded 5' primer and a J-beta primer mix were used in a second PCR of roughly 6 to 11 cycles. One entry per CDR3 protein results from TCRdb running MiXCR on the 5' RACE reads. The sample includes around 1,100,000 distinct CDR3 sequences, 35% to 40% of them seen just once. As for this clonotype: Its specificity is not known.

The sequence derives from a young man in good health. The sequencing sample was made of blood. The chain has TRBV29-1 and TRBJ1-1, with D perhaps TRBD1 (5 bases). The CDR3 loop reads CSVAGMFTEAFF. The CDR3 nucleotides are TGCAGCGTTGCAGGGATGTTCACTGAAGCTTTCTTT.